The clone carrying this TCR beta chain occurred a few times. What it recognizes is unknown. This sample was included in a study of T cell repertoires in cytomegalovirus infection. Study overall: Public TCR beta signatures indicated both CMV infection and matching HLA type. Study-wide findings and caveats: Pooled public TCR beta family frequency picked out CMV carriers with the relevant HLA. The response measured ex vivo was dominated by TCR beta clonotypes (HLA-C-restricted and CMV-specific).

TCRdb ran MiXCR on the reads and lists one entry per CDR3 protein. The table lists fewer than 250,000 distinct CDR3 sequences, approximately 22% of them singletons. The V gene's germline CDR1 is SNHLY and CDR2 FYNNEI. The ends were cut back, 7 bases at V and 1 base at J, with 13 bases in the middle. This CDR3 spans 14 amino acids. V usage is TRBV2 and J usage is TRBJ1-1; D call uncertain. The receptor's source is a human donor in good health (CMV status not recorded). Some clones in this sample may be carry-over from other donors' samples. The sequencing input was CD8+ T cells from PBMCs. The CDR3 bases are TGTGCCAGCACCCCCTGGGTGTCGAACACTGAAGCTTTCTTT. This codes for CASTPWVSNTEAFF.